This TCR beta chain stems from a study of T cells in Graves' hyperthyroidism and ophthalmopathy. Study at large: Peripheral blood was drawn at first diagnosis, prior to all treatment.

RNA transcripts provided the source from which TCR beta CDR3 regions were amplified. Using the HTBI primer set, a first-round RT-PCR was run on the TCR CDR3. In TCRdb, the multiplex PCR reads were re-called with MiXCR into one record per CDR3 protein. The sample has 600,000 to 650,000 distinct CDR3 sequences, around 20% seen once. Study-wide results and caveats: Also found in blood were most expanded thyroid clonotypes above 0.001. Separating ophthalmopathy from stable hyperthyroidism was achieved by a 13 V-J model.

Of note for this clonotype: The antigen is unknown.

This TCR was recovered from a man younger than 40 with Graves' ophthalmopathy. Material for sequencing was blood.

CDR3 nucleotide sequence: TGTGCCAGCAGCGCATCAGGGGTCGGCACAGATACGCAGTATTTT. The encoded protein is CASSASGVGTDTQYF. The V and J genes are TRBV9 and TRBJ2-3; tentatively, D is TRBD1 (6 bases). The CDR3 spans 15 residues. V shed 3 bases and J shed 1 base, with 12 bases lying between them. Germline CDR1 and CDR2: SGDLS and YYNGEE. Variable domain in full (rest from reference TRBV9 and TRBJ2-3): DSGVTQTPKHLITATGQRVTLRCSPRSGDLSVYWYQQSLDQGLQFLIQYYNGEERAKGNILERFSAQQFPDLHSELNLSSLELGDSALYFCASSASGVGTDTQYFGPGTRLTVL.